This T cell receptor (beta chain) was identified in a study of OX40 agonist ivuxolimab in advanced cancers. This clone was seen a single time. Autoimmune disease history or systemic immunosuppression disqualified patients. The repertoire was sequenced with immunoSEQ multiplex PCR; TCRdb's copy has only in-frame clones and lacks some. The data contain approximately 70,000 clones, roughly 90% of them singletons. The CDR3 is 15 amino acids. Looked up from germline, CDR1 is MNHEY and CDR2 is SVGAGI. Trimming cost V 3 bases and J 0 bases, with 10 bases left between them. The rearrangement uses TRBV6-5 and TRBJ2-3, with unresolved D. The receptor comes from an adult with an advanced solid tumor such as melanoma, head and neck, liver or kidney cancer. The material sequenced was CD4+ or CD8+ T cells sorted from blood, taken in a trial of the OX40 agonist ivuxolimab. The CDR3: CASSYAKASTDTQYF. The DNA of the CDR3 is TGTGCCAGCAGTTATGCGAAAGCTAGCACAGATACGCAGTATTTT.